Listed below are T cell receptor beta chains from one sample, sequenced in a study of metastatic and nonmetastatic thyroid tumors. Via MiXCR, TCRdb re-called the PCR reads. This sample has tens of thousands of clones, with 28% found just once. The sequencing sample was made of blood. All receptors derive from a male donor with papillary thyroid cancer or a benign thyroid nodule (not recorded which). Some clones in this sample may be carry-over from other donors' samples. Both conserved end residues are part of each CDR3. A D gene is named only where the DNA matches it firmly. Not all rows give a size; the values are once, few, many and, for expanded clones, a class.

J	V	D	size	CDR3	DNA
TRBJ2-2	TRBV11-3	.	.	CASSSTGVITGELFF	TGTGCCAGCAGCAGCACAGGAGTCATCACCGGGGAGCTGTTTTTT
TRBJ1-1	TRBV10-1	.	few	CASSESGPEAFF	TGCGCCAGCAGTGAGTCTGGGCCTGAAGCTTTCTTT
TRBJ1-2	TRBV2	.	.	CASSGESGYGYTF	TGTGCCAGCAGTGGAGAGAGCGGATACGGCTACACCTTC
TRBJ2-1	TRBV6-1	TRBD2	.	CASSDGLAGGIRKFF	TGTGCCAGCAGTGACGGGTTAGCGGGAGGCATTCGGAAGTTCTTC
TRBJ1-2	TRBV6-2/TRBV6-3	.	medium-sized	CASSYLWADYGYTF	TGTGCCAGCAGTTACTTGTGGGCTGACTATGGCTACACCTTC
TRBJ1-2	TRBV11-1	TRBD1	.	CASSSPGGRQGTNYGYTF	TGTGCCAGCAGCTCTCCCGGGGGGAGACAGGGCACTAACTATGGCTACACCTTC
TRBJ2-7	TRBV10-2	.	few	CASRGAAIVYEQYF	TGCGCCAGCAGGGGCGCGGCCATTGTTTACGAGCAGTACTTC
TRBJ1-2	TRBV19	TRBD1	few	CASARGLFVYGYTF	TGTGCCAGTGCCAGGGGGCTATTCGTTTATGGCTACACCTTC
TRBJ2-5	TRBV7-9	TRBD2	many	CASSAGLAGGETQYF	TGTGCCAGCAGCGCGGGACTAGCGGGAGGAGAGACCCAGTACTTC
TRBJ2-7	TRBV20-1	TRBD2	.	CSARDSSGGASYEQYF	TGCAGTGCCAGGGACAGTAGCGGGGGGGCGTCCTACGAGCAGTACTTC
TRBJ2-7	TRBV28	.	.	CASRPRGGLAYEQYF	TGTGCCAGCAGACCGAGGGGGGGCTTGGCCTACGAGCAGTACTTC
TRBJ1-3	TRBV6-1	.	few	CASRPAVIGNTIYF	TGTGCCAGCAGACCCGCGGTGATCGGAAACACCATATATTTT
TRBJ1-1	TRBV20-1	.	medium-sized	CSARDDGDMNTEAFF	TGCAGTGCTAGGGATGACGGGGATATGAACACTGAAGCTTTCTTT
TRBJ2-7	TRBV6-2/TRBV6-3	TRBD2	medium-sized	CASSRATSGAYEQYF	TGTGCCAGCAGCCGAGCGACTAGCGGAGCCTACGAGCAGTACTTC
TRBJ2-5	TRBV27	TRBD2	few	CASMPSGRIGETQYF	TGTGCCAGCATGCCTAGCGGGAGAATTGGTGAGACCCAGTACTTC
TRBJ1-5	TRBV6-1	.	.	CASSDGPGQPQHF	TGTGCCAGCAGTGATGGGCCGGGGCAGCCCCAGCATTTT
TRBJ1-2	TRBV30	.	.	CACGKVRYGYTF	TGTGCCTGTGGGAAAGTCCGCTATGGCTACACCTTC
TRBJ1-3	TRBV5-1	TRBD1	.	CASSRDRGVGNTIYF	TGCGCCAGCAGCCGGGACAGGGGCGTTGGAAACACCATATATTTT
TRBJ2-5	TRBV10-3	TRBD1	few	CAISANPGQGQETQYF	TGTGCCATCAGCGCGAACCCTGGACAGGGACAAGAGACCCAGTACTTC
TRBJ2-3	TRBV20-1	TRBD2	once	CSARDAGVGTDTQYF	TGCAGTGCTAGAGATGCGGGAGTCGGCACAGATACGCAGTATTTT
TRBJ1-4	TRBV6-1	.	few	CASSERHGGEKLFF	TGTGCCAGCAGTGAACGCCATGGAGGTGAAAAACTGTTTTTT
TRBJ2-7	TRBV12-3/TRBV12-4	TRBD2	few	CASSFSGATYEQYF	TGTGCCAGCAGCTTTAGCGGGGCAACCTACGAGCAGTACTTC
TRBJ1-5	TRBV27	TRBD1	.	CASSLDRATSNQPQHF	TGTGCCAGCAGTTTAGACAGGGCCACAAGCAATCAGCCCCAGCATTTT
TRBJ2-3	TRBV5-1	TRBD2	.	CASSLVPFSAGARTDTQYF	TGCGCCAGCAGCTTGGTACCCTTTTCGGCGGGAGCCCGCACAGATACGCAGTATTTT
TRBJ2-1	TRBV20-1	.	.	CSARLGYNEQFF	TGCAGTGCAAGACTCGGTTACAATGAGCAGTTCTTC
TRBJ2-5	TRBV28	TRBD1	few	CASSPPAGQGGETQYF	TGTGCCAGCAGCCCTCCAGCAGGACAGGGTGGGGAGACCCAGTACTTC
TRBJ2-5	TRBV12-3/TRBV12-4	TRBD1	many	CASSPDPGQGETQYF	TGTGCCAGCAGTCCAGACCCGGGACAGGGGGAGACCCAGTACTTC
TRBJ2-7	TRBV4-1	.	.	CASSQGAGQEQYF	TGCGCCAGCAGCCAGGGGGCAGGGCAGGAGCAGTACTTC
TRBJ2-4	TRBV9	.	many	CASSVVEWVSDIQYF	TGTGCCAGCAGCGTAGTAGAGTGGGTGTCGGACATTCAGTACTTC
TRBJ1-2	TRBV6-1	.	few	CASSRDINYGYTF	TGTGCCAGCAGCAGGGACATCAACTATGGCTACACCTTC
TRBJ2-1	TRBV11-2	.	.	CASRRQGRDQFF	TGTGCCAGCAGGCGACAGGGGAGGGATCAGTTCTTC
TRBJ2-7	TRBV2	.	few	CASRGDTYEQYF	TGTGCCAGCAGGGGGGACACCTACGAGCAGTACTTC
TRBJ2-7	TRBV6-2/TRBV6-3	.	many	CASCPGLGAGYEQYF	TGTGCCAGCTGTCCTGGGCTGGGCGCAGGCTACGAGCAGTACTTC
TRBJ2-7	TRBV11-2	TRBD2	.	CASSLERTSGENSYEQYF	TGTGCCAGCAGCTTAGAAAGGACTAGCGGGGAAAACTCCTACGAGCAGTACTTC
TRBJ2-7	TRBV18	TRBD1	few	CASSQGQDRGSYEQYF	TGTGCCAGCTCACAGGGACAGGATCGGGGATCCTACGAGCAGTACTTC
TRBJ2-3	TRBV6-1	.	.	CAIQTADTQYF	TGTGCCATCCAGACGGCCGATACGCAGTATTTT
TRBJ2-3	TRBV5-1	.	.	CASSARVGALVDTQYF	TGCGCCAGCAGCGCACGAGTGGGGGCCTTGGTGGATACGCAGTATTTT
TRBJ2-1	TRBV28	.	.	CASETGYNEQFF	TGTGCCAGCGAAACCGGGTACAATGAGCAGTTCTTC
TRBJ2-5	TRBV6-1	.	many	CASSEETQYF	TGTGCCAGCAGCGAAGAGACCCAGTACTTC
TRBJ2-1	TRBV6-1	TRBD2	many	CASIGTSASSYNEQFF	TGTGCCAGCATCGGGACTAGCGCCAGCTCCTACAATGAGCAGTTCTTC
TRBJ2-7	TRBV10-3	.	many	CAASRWLALLHYEQYF	TGTGCCGCATCTCGATGGTTGGCACTACTTCACTACGAGCAGTACTTC
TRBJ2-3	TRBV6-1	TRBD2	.	CATDAGGDTQYF	TGTGCCACGGACGCGGGGGGAGATACGCAGTATTTT
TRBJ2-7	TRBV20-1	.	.	CSGLPTGDEQYF	TGCAGTGGATTACCCACCGGGGACGAGCAGTACTTC
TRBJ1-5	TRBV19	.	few	CASSIKFRQPQHF	TGTGCCAGTAGTATAAAATTTAGGCAGCCCCAGCATTTT
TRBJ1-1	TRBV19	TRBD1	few	CASSSRDRGIMNTEAFF	TGTGCCAGTAGTAGTAGGGACAGGGGAATCATGAACACTGAAGCTTTCTTT
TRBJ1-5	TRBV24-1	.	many	CATSDSNQPQHF	TGTGCCACCAGTGACAGTAATCAGCCCCAGCATTTT
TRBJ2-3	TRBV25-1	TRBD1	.	CASSEAGTGGNKREADTQYF	TGTGCCAGCAGTGAAGCTGGGACAGGGGGCAACAAACGGGAGGCAGATACGCAGTATTTT
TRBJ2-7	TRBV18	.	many	CASSGLGSEQYF	TGTGCCAGCTCAGGGCTGGGCTCCGAGCAGTACTTC
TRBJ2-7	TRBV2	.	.	CASRTYRRVGSYEQYF	TGTGCCAGCAGGACCTATCGGCGGGTAGGCTCCTACGAGCAGTACTTC
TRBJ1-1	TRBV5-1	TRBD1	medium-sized	CASSLQALDRARTEAFF	TGCGCCAGCAGCTTACAAGCTCTAGACAGGGCGAGAACTGAAGCTTTCTTT